A selection of T cell receptor beta chains follows, all from one sample in a study of T cell responses to AZD1222 COVID-19 vaccine. Generated by immunoSEQ multiplex PCR, the TCRdb table keeps only in-frame clones and is missing some. The sample includes 90,000 to 130,000 clones, under 95% seen only once; the top ten take approximately 8%. The input for sequencing was peripheral blood, taken on day 0 of AZD1222 vaccination. The source of these receptors is an adult in good health. The CDR3 runs from the conserved cysteine through the conserved F or W. The D gene is left open where the match is weak.

V gene: TRBV28; J gene: TRBJ1-5; CDR3 length: 13; D gene: NA; CDR3 DNA: TGTGCCAGCAGTAATGATCGCAATCAGCCCCAGCATTTT; CDR3 protein: CASSNDRNQPQHF
V gene: TRBV27; J gene: TRBJ2-2; CDR3 length: 15; D gene: TRBD1; CDR3 DNA: TGTGCCAGCAGTTACAGGGGGTTAGAGGGCGGGGAGCTGTTTTTT; CDR3 protein: CASSYRGLEGGELFF
V gene: TRBV3-1/TRBV3-2; J gene: TRBJ2-5; CDR3 length: 19; D gene: TRBD2; CDR3 DNA: TGTGCCAGCAGCCAAGATTATTTGAAGACTAGCGGGGAAGAAGAGACCCAGTACTTC; CDR3 protein: CASSQDYLKTSGEEETQYF
V gene: TRBV9; J gene: TRBJ2-5; CDR3 length: 15; D gene: TRBD2; CDR3 DNA: TGTGCCAGCAGCCCCCGACTAGCGGGGCAAGAGACCCAGTACTTC; CDR3 protein: CASSPRLAGQETQYF
V gene: TRBV7-6; J gene: TRBJ1-1; CDR3 length: 15; D gene: TRBD1; CDR3 DNA: TGTGCCAGCAGCCCCCGAAGACAGGGGAACACTGAAGCTTTCTTT; CDR3 protein: CASSPRRQGNTEAFF
V gene: TRBV19; J gene: TRBJ2-7; CDR3 length: 14; D gene: TRBD2; CDR3 DNA: TGTGCCAGTAGTCCCGGCTGGGGGGGTTACGAGCAGTACTTC; CDR3 protein: CASSPGWGGYEQYF
V gene: TRBV28; J gene: TRBJ2-6; CDR3 length: 16; D gene: NA; CDR3 DNA: TGTGCCAGCGCCCAGGTGTTTTTCGCTGGGGCCAACGTCCTGACTTTC; CDR3 protein: CASAQVFFAGANVLTF
V gene: TRBV5-1; J gene: TRBJ2-7; CDR3 length: 17; D gene: NA; CDR3 DNA: TGCGCCAGCAGCTTGGGCCGCTCGCGGCAGACAACCTACGAGCAGTACTTC; CDR3 protein: CASSLGRSRQTTYEQYF
V gene: TRBV27; J gene: TRBJ1-2; CDR3 length: 16; D gene: NA; CDR3 DNA: TGTGCCAGCAGTTCCTTTCCAGAGACCGCTAACTATGGCTACACCTTC; CDR3 protein: CASSSFPETANYGYTF
V gene: TRBV24-1; J gene: TRBJ2-2; CDR3 length: 13; D gene: NA; CDR3 DNA: TGTGCCACCAGTATCCTCACCACCGGGGAGCTGTTTTTT; CDR3 protein: CATSILTTGELFF
V gene: TRBV25-1; J gene: TRBJ2-5; CDR3 length: 14; D gene: TRBD1; CDR3 DNA: TGTGCCAGCAGTCTACAGGGGAGTCAAGAGACCCAGTACTTC; CDR3 protein: CASSLQGSQETQYF
V gene: TRBV6-1; J gene: TRBJ2-2; CDR3 length: 15; D gene: NA; CDR3 DNA: TGTGCCAGCAGTGACCGGGGCTCCCGGTCCGGGGAGCTGTTTTTT; CDR3 protein: CASSDRGSRSGELFF
V gene: TRBV18; J gene: TRBJ1-1; CDR3 length: 13; D gene: NA; CDR3 DNA: TGTGCCAGCTCACCATCCGCGGGAACTGAAGCTTTCTTT; CDR3 protein: CASSPSAGTEAFF
V gene: TRBV5-4; J gene: TRBJ1-5; CDR3 length: 16; D gene: NA; CDR3 DNA: TGTGCCAGCAGCTTGAATGGGGGCGCGGGCAATCAGCCCCAGCATTTT; CDR3 protein: CASSLNGGAGNQPQHF